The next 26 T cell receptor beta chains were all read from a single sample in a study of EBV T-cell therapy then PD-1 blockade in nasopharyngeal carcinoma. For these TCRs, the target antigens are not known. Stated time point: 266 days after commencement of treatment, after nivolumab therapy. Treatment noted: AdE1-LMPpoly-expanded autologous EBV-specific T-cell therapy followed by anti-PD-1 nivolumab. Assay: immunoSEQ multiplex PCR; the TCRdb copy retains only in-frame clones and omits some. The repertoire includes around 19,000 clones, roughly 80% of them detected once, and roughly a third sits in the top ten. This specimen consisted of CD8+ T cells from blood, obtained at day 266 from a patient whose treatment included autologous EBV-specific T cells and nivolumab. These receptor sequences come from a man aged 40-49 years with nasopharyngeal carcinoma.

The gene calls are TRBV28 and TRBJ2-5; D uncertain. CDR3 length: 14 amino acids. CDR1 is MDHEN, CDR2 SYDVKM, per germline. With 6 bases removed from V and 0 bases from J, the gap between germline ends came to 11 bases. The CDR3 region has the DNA TGTGCCAGCAGCCGCCTATGGTACCAAGAGACCCAGTACTTC. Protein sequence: CASSRLWYQETQYF.

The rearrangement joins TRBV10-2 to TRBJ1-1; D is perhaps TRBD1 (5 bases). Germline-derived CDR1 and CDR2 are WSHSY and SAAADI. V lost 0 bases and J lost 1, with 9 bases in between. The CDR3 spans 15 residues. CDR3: CASSESRGRNTEAFF. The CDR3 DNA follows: TGCGCCAGCAGTGAGTCGCGGGGACGGAACACTGAAGCTTTCTTT.

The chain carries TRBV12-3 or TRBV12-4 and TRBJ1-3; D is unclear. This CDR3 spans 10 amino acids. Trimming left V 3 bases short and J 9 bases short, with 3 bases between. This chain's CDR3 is CASSFGTIYF. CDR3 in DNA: TGTGCCAGCAGTTTTGGCACCATATATTTT.

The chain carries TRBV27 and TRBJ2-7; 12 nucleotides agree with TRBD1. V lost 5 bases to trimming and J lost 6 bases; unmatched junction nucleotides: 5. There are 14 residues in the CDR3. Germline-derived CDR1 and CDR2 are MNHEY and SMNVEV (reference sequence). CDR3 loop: CASSPGTGGAEQYF. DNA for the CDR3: TGTGCCAGCAGTCCCGGGACAGGGGGCGCCGAGCAGTACTTC.

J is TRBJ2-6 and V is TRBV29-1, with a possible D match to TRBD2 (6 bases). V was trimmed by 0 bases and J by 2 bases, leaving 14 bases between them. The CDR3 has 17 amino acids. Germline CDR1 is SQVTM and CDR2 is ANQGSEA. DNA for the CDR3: TGCAGCGTTGAAGATAGAGGGGAGGTCCCTGGGGCCAACGTCCTGACTTTC. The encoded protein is CSVEDRGEVPGANVLTF.

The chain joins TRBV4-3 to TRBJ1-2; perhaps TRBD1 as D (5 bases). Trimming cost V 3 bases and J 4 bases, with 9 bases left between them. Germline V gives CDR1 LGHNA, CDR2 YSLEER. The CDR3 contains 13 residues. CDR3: CASSHPGTYGYTF. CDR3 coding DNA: TGCGCCAGCAGCCATCCCGGGACCTATGGCTACACCTTC.

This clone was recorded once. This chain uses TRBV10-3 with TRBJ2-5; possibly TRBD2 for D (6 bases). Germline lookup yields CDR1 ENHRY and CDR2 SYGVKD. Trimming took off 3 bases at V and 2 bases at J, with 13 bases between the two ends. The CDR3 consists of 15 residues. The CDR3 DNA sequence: TGTGCCATCAGTGATCTGCCCAGCGGGCAAGAGACCCAGTACTTC. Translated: CAISDLPSGQETQYF.

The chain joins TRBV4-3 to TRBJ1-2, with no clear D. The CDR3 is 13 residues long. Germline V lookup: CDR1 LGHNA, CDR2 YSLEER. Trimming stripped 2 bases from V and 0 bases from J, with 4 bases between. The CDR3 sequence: CASSQTPNYGYTF. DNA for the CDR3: TGCGCCAGCAGCCAAACTCCTAACTATGGCTACACCTTC.

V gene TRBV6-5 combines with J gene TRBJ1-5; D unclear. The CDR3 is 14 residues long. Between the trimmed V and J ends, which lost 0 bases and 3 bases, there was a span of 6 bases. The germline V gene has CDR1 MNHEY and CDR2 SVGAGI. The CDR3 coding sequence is TGTGCCAGCAGTTACTCCAGACTCAATCAGCCCCAGCATTTT. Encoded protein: CASSYSRLNQPQHF.

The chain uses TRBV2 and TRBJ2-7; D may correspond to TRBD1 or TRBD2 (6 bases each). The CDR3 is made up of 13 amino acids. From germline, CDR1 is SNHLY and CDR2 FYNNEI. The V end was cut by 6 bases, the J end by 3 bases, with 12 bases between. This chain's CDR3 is CASRGGSYYEQYF. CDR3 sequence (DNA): TGTGCCAGCAGGGGGGGCAGCTACTACGAGCAGTACTTC.

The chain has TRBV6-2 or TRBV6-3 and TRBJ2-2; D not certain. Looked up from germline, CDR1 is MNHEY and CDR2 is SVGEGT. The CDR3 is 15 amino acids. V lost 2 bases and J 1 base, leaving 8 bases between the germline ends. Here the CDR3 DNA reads TGTGCCAGCAGTTACCCGTATAGGAACACCGGGGAGCTGTTTTTT. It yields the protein CASSYPYRNTGELFF.

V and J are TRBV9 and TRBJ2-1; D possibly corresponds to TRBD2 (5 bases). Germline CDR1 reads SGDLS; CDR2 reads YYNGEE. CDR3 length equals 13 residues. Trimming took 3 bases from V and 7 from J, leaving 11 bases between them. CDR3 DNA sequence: TGTGCCAGCAGCGGGAGGTTGGGGAATGAGCAGTTCTTC. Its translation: CASSGRLGNEQFF.

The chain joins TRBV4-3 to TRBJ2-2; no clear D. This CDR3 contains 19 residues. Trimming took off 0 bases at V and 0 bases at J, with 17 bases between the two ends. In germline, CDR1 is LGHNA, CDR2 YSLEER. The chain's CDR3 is CASSQDPSGATANTGELFF. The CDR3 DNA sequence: TGCGCCAGCAGCCAAGATCCGAGTGGAGCAACGGCGAACACCGGGGAGCTGTTTTTT.

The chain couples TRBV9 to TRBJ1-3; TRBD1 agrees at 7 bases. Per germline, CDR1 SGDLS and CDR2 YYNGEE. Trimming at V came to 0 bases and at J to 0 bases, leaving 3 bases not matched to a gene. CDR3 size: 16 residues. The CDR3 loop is CASSVGPGGSGNTIYF. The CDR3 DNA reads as TGTGCCAGCAGCGTAGGTCCAGGGGGCTCTGGAAACACCATATATTTT.

This CDR3 reads CASSEEGGGSSYNEQFF. The CDR3, as DNA: TGTGCCAGCAGTGAAGAGGGGGGTGGCAGCTCCTACAATGAGCAGTTCTTC. This sequence joins TRBV6-1 and TRBJ2-1; D is tentatively TRBD1 or TRBD2 (6 bases each). V dropped 1 base and J dropped 0 bases, with 13 bases sitting between them. CDR3 length: 17 residues. The germline gives CDR1 MNHNS, CDR2 SASEGT.

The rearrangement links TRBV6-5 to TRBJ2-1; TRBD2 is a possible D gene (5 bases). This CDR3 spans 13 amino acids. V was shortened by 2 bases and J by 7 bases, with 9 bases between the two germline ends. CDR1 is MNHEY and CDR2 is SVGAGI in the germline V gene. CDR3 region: CASSYDRGNEQFF. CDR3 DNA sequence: TGTGCCAGCAGTTACGATCGGGGTAATGAGCAGTTCTTC.

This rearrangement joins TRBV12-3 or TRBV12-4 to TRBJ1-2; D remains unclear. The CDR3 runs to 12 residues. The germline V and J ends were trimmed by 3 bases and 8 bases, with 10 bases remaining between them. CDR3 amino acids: CASSFYGSGYTF. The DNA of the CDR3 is TGTGCCAGCAGTTTCTACGGTAGCGGCTACACCTTC.

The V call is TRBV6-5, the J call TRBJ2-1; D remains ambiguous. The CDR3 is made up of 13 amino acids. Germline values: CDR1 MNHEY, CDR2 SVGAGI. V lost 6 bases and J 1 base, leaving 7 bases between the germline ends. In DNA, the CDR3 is TGTGCCAGCAGCTCGAATTCCTACAATGAGCAGTTCTTC. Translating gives CASSSNSYNEQFF.

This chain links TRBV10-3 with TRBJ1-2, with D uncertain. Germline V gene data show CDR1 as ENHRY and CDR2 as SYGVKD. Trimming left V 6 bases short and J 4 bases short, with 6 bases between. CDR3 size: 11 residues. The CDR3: CAIRWIYGYTF. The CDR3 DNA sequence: TGTGCCATCAGGTGGATCTATGGCTACACCTTC.

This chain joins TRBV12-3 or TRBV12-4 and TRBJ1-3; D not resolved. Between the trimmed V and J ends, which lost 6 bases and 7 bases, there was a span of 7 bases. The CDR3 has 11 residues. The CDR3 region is CASRFLNTIYF. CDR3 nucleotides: TGTGCCAGCAGGTTTTTGAACACCATATATTTT.

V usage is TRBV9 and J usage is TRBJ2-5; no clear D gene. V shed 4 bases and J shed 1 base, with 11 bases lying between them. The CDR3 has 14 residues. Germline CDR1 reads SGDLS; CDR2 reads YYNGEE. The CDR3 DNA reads TGTGCCAGCAGCAATGGGCAGGTCCAAGAGACCCAGTACTTC. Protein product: CASSNGQVQETQYF. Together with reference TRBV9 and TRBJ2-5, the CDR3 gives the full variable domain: DSGVTQTPKHLITATGQRVTLRCSPRSGDLSVYWYQQSLDQGLQFLIQYYNGEERAKGNILERFSAQQFPDLHSELNLSSLELGDSALYFCASSNGQVQETQYFGPGTRLLVL.

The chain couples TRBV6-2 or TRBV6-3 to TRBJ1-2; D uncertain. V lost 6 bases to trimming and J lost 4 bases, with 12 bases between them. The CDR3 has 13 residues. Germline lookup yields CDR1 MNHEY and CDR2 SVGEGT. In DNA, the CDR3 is TGTGCCAGCAGCCCCCGAGAAATCTATGGCTACACCTTC. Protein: CASSPREIYGYTF.

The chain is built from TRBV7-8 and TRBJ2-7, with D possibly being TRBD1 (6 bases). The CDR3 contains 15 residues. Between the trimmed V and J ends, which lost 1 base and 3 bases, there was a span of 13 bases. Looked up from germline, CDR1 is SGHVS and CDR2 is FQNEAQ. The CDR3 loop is CASSLDAGVDYEQYF. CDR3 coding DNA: TGTGCCAGCAGCTTAGACGCAGGGGTCGACTACGAGCAGTACTTC.

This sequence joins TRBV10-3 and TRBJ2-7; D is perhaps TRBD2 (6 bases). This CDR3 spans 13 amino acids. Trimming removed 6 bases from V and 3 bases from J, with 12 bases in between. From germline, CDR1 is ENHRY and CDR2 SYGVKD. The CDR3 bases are TGTGCCATCAGCCGGGAGCAGGACTACGAGCAGTACTTC. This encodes CAISREQDYEQYF.

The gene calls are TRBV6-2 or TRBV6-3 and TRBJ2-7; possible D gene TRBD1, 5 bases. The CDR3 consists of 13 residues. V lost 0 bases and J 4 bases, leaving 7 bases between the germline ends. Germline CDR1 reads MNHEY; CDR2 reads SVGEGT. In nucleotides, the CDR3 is TGTGCCAGCAGTTACTCGAAGGGGTACGAGCAGTACTTC. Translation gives CASSYSKGYEQYF.

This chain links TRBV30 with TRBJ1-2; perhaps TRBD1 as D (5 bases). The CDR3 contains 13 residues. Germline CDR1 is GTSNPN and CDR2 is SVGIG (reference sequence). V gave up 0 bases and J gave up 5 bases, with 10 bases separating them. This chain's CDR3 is CAWSVGPTYGYTF. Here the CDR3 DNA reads TGTGCCTGGAGTGTGGGACCGACATATGGCTACACCTTC. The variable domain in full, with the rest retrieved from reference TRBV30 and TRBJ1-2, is SQTIHQWPATLVQPVGSPLSLECTVEGTSNPNLYWYRQAAGRGLQLLFYSVGIGQISSEVPQNLSASRPQDRQFILSSKKLLLSDSGFYLCAWSVGPTYGYTFGSGTRLTVV.